A selection of T cell receptor beta chains follows, all from one sample in a study of identical twins. Each CDR3 protein is one row after TCRdb ran MiXCR on the 5' RACE reads. The repertoire holds 650,000 to 750,000 distinct CDR3 sequences, with 21% as singletons. This sample also appeared in a second study, on T cells expressing NK-cell markers.

Material: PBMCs. The receptor source for this set is a woman younger than 30 in good health. Both conserved end residues are part of each CDR3. Each record gives: D gene, clone size, J gene, V gene, CDR3 protein, CDR3 DNA. A D gene is named only where the DNA matches it firmly. Part of the rows lack a size; the others show once, few, many or a class for expanded clones.

D gene: .
clone size: .
J gene: TRBJ1-5
V gene: TRBV9
CDR3 protein: CASSAWAKGPQPQHF
CDR3 DNA: TGTGCCAGCAGCGCCTGGGCCAAGGGCCCTCAGCCCCAGCATTTT

D gene: TRBD1
clone size: few
J gene: TRBJ1-5
V gene: TRBV9
CDR3 protein: CASSVGAGGGPQHF
CDR3 DNA: TGTGCCAGCAGCGTAGGGGCAGGGGGAGGTCCCCAGCATTTT

D gene: TRBD2
clone size: once
J gene: TRBJ2-2
V gene: TRBV5-1
CDR3 protein: CASSKPGTKAGELFF
CDR3 DNA: TGCGCCAGCAGCAAGCCCGGGACTAAGGCCGGGGAGCTGTTTTTT

D gene: .
clone size: .
J gene: TRBJ2-7
V gene: TRBV6-5
CDR3 protein: CASSYGFFYEQYF
CDR3 DNA: TGTGCCAGCAGTTACGGCTTCTTCTACGAGCAGTACTTC

D gene: .
clone size: .
J gene: TRBJ2-3
V gene: TRBV5-1
CDR3 protein: CASSLGRPTDTQYF
CDR3 DNA: TGCGCCAGCAGCTTGGGAAGACCCACAGATACGCAGTATTTT

D gene: TRBD1
clone size: many
J gene: TRBJ1-1
V gene: TRBV6-5
CDR3 protein: CASSYRGQGANTEAFF
CDR3 DNA: TGTGCCAGCAGCTACAGGGGGCAGGGGGCGAACACTGAAGCTTTCTTT

D gene: TRBD2
clone size: many
J gene: TRBJ2-1
V gene: TRBV2
CDR3 protein: CASFTSATYNEQFF
CDR3 DNA: TGTGCCAGCTTCACTAGCGCCACCTACAATGAGCAGTTCTTC

D gene: .
clone size: .
J gene: TRBJ2-3
V gene: TRBV7-2
CDR3 protein: CASSGLGQIGDTQYF
CDR3 DNA: TGTGCCAGCAGCGGCCTAGGACAGATCGGAGATACGCAGTATTTT

D gene: .
clone size: .
J gene: TRBJ1-2
V gene: TRBV14
CDR3 protein: CASSQEWRGGGGYTF
CDR3 DNA: TGTGCCAGCAGCCAAGAATGGCGAGGGGGAGGTGGCTACACCTTC

D gene: .
clone size: .
J gene: TRBJ2-2
V gene: TRBV29-1
CDR3 protein: CSVGLSGELFF
CDR3 DNA: TGCAGCGTGGGTCTATCCGGGGAGCTGTTTTTT

D gene: .
clone size: many
J gene: TRBJ2-7
V gene: TRBV18
CDR3 protein: CASSPNVYEQYF
CDR3 DNA: TGTGCCAGCTCCCCGAACGTCTACGAGCAGTACTTC

D gene: TRBD2
clone size: .
J gene: TRBJ2-3
V gene: TRBV5-1
CDR3 protein: CASSIAGGTTDTQYF
CDR3 DNA: TGCGCCAGCAGCATCGCGGGGGGAACCACAGATACGCAGTATTTT

D gene: .
clone size: many
J gene: TRBJ1-5
V gene: TRBV12-3/TRBV12-4
CDR3 protein: CASSLRYSNQPQHF
CDR3 DNA: TGTGCCAGCAGTTTGCGATATAGCAATCAGCCCCAGCATTTT

D gene: .
clone size: .
J gene: TRBJ2-1
V gene: TRBV20-1
CDR3 protein: CSASTGLSYNEQFF
CDR3 DNA: TGCAGTGCTAGTACGGGCCTCTCCTACAATGAGCAGTTCTTC

D gene: .
clone size: .
J gene: TRBJ2-3
V gene: TRBV4-1
CDR3 protein: CASSQGLASQTDTQYF
CDR3 DNA: TGCGCCAGCAGCCAGGGATTAGCTAGTCAGACAGATACGCAGTATTTT

D gene: TRBD2
clone size: .
J gene: TRBJ2-1
V gene: TRBV9
CDR3 protein: CASSGTSGHYNEQFF
CDR3 DNA: TGTGCCAGCAGCGGGACTAGCGGGCACTACAATGAGCAGTTCTTC

D gene: TRBD2
clone size: .
J gene: TRBJ2-1
V gene: TRBV5-6
CDR3 protein: CASSRRSGGAGAYNEQFF
CDR3 DNA: TGTGCCAGCAGCCGACGCAGCGGGGGGGCCGGGGCCTACAATGAGCAGTTCTTC

D gene: .
clone size: once
J gene: TRBJ1-5
V gene: TRBV7-3
CDR3 protein: CASSLGYNQPQHF
CDR3 DNA: TGTGCCAGCAGCTTAGGATACAATCAGCCCCAGCATTTT

D gene: TRBD2
clone size: .
J gene: TRBJ2-1
V gene: TRBV3-1
CDR3 protein: CASSQGPSGGANEQFF
CDR3 DNA: TGTGCCAGCAGCCAAGGTCCTAGCGGGGGGGCAAATGAGCAGTTCTTC

D gene: TRBD2
clone size: .
J gene: TRBJ2-3
V gene: TRBV30
CDR3 protein: CAWSVGVSGSQYF
CDR3 DNA: TGTGCCTGGAGTGTAGGGGTTAGCGGGAGCCAGTATTTT

D gene: TRBD2
clone size: many
J gene: TRBJ2-3
V gene: TRBV29-1
CDR3 protein: CSTGGMADTQYF
CDR3 DNA: TGCAGCACGGGAGGAATGGCAGATACGCAGTATTTT

D gene: .
clone size: .
J gene: TRBJ1-1
V gene: TRBV9
CDR3 protein: CASSVEPADTEAFF
CDR3 DNA: TGTGCCAGCAGCGTAGAACCAGCGGACACTGAAGCTTTCTTT

D gene: TRBD1
clone size: .
J gene: TRBJ1-2
V gene: TRBV20-1
CDR3 protein: CSANRGQGGYTF
CDR3 DNA: TGCAGTGCTAACAGGGGGCAGGGTGGCTACACCTTC

D gene: TRBD2
clone size: many
J gene: TRBJ2-1
V gene: TRBV12-3/TRBV12-4
CDR3 protein: CASSRASGRRGNEQFF
CDR3 DNA: TGTGCCAGCAGTAGGGCTAGCGGCAGGCGGGGCAATGAGCAGTTCTTC

D gene: .
clone size: few
J gene: TRBJ1-1
V gene: TRBV18
CDR3 protein: CASSPWGAGPNTEAFF
CDR3 DNA: TGTGCCAGCTCACCCTGGGGGGCAGGGCCGAACACTGAAGCTTTCTTT